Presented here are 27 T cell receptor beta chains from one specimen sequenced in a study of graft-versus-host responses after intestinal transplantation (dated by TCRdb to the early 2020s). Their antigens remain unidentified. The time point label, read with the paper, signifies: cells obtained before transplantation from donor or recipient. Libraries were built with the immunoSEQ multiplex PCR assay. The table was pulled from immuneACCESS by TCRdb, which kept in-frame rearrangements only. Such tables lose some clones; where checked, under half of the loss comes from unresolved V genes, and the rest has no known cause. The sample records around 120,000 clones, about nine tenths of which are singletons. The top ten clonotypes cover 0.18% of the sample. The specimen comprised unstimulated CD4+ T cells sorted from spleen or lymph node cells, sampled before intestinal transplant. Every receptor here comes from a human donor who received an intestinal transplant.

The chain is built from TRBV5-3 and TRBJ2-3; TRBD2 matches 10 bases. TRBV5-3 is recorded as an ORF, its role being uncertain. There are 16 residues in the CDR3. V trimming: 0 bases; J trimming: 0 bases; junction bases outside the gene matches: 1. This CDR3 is CARSLGAGGSTDTQYF. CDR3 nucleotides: TGTGCCAGAAGCTTGGGAGCGGGGGGGAGCACAGATACGCAGTATTTT.

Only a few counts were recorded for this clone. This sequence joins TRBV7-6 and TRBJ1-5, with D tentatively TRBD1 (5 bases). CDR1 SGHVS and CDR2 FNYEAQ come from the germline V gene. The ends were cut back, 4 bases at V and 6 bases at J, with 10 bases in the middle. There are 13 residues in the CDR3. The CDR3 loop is CASSSLGGQPQHF. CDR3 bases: TGTGCCAGCAGCTCCCTGGGGGGTCAGCCCCAGCATTTT.

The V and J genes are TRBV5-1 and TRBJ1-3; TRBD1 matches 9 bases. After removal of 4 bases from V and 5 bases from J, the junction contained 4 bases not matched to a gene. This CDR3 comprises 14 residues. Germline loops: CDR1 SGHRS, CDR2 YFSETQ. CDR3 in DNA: TGCGCCAGCAGCCCCGGGACAGGGCGAAACACCATATATTTT. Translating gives CASSPGTGRNTIYF.

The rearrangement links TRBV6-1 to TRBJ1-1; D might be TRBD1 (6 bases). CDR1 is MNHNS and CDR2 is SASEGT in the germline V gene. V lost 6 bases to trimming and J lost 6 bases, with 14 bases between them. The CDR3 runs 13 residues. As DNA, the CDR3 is TGTGCCAGCAGATCCGGACAGCTGGCTGAAGCTTTCTTT. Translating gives CASRSGQLAEAFF.

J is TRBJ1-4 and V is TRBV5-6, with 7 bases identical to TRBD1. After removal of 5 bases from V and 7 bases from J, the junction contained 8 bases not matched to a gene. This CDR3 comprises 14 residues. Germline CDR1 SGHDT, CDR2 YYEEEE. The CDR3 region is CASRLQGNIEKLFF. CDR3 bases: TGTGCCAGCAGATTACAGGGGAATATTGAAAAACTGTTTTTT.

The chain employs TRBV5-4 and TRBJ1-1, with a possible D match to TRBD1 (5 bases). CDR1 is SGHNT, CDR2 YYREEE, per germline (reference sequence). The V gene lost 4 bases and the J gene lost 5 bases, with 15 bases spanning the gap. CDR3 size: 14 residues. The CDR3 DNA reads TGTGCCAGCAGCCCGGGAGGGGCGGGTACTGAAGCTTTCTTT. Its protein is CASSPGGAGTEAFF.

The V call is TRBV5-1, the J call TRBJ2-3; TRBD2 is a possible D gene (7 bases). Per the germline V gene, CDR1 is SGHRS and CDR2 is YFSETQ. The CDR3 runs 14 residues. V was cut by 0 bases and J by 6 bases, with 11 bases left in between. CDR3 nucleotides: TGCGCCAGCAGCTTGGCCGGGGGGCCCGATACGCAGTATTTT. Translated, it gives CASSLAGGPDTQYF. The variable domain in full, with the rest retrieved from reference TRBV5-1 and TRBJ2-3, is KAGVTQTPRYLIKTRGQQVTLSCSPISGHRSVSWYQQTPGQGLQFLFEYFSETQRNKGNFPGRFSGRQFSNSRSEMNVSTLELGDSALYLCASSLAGGPDTQYFGPGTRLTVL.

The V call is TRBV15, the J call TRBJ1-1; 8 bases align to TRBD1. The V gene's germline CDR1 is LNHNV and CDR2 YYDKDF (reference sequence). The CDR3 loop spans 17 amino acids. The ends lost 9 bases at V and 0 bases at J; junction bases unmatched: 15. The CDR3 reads CATTPGQGRVVNTEAFF. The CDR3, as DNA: TGTGCCACAACCCCCGGACAGGGACGAGTAGTGAACACTGAAGCTTTCTTT.

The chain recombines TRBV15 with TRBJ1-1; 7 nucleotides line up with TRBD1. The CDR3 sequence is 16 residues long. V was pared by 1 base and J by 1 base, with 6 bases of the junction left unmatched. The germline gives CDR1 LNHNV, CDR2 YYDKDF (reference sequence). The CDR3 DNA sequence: TGTGCCACCAGCAGAGGAAGGACAGGAGAGAACACTGAAGCTTTCTTT. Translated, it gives CATSRGRTGENTEAFF.

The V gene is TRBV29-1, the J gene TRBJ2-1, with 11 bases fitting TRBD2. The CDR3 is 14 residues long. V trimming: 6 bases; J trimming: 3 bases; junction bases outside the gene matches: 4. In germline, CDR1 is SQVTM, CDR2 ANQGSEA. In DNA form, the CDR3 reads TGCAGCGTCGGGACTAGCGGAGTCTACAATGAGCAGTTCTTC. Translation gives CSVGTSGVYNEQFF.

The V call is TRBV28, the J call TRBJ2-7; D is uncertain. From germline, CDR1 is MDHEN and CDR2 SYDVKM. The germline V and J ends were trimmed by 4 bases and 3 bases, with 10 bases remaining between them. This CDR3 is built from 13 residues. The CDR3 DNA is TGTGCCAGCAGTTCCCTTAATGTCTACGAGCAGTACTTC. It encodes CASSSLNVYEQYF.

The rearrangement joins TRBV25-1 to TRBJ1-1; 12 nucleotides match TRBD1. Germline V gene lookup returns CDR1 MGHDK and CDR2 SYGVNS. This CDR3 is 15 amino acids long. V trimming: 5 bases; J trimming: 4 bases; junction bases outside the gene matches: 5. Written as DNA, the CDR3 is TGTGCCAGCAGTAGCCGGGACAGGGGGCCCACTGAAGCTTTCTTT. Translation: CASSSRDRGPTEAFF.

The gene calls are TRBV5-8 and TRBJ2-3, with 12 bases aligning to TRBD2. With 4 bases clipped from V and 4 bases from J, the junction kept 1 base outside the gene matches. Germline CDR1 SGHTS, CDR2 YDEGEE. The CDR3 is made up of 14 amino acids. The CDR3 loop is CASSGLAGPDTQYF. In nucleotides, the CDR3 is TGTGCCAGCAGCGGACTAGCGGGACCAGATACGCAGTATTTT.

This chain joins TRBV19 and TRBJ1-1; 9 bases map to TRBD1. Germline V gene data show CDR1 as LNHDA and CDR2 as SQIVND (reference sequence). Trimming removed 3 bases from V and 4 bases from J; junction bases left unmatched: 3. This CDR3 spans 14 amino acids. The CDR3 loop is CASSIEDRGTEAFF. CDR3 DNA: TGTGCCAGTAGTATTGAGGACAGGGGCACTGAAGCTTTCTTT.

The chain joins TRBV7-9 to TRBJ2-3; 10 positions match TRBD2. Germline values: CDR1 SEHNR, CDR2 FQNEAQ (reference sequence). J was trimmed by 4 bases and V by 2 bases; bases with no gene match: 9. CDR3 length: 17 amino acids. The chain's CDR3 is CASSLQGPSGSSDTQYF. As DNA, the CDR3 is TGTGCCAGCAGCTTACAAGGGCCTAGCGGGAGTTCAGATACGCAGTATTTT.

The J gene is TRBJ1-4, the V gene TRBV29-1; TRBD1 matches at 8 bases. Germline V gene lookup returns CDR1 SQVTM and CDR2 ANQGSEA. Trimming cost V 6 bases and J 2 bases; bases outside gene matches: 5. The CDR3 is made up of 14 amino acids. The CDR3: CSVRTGGTNEKLFF. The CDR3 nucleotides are TGCAGCGTCCGAACAGGGGGGACTAATGAAAAACTGTTTTTT. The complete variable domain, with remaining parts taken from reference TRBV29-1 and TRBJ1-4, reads SAVISQKPSRDICQRGTSLTIQCQVDSQVTMMFWYRQQPGQSLTLIATANQGSEATYESGFVIDKFPISRPNLTFSTLTVSNMSPEDSSIYLCSVRTGGTNEKLFFGSGTQLSVL.

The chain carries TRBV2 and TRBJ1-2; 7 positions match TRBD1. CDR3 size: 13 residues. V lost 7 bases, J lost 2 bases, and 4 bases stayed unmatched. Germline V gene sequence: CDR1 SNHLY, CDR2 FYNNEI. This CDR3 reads CASKGAGNYGYTF. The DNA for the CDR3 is TGTGCCAGCAAGGGGGCGGGGAACTATGGCTACACCTTC.

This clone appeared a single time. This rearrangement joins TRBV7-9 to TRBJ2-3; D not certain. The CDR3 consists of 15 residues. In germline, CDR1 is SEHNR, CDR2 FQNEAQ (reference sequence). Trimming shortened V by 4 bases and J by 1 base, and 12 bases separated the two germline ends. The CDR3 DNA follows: TGTGCCAGCAGCTACACCTTGGTTGGCACAGATACGCAGTATTTT. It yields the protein CASSYTLVGTDTQYF.

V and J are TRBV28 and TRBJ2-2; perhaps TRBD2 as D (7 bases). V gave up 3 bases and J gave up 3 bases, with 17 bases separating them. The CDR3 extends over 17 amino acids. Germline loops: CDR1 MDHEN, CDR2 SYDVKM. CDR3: CASSFWVGGGDTGELFF. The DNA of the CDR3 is TGTGCCAGCAGTTTTTGGGTTGGCGGGGGCGACACCGGGGAGCTGTTTTTT.

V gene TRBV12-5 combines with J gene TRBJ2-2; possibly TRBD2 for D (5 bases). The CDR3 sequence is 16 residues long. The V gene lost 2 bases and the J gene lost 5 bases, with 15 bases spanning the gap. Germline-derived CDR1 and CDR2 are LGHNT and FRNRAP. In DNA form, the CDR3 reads TGTGCTAGTGGTTTGTGGACCGGGATCCCTACCGGGGAGCTGTTTTTT. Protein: CASGLWTGIPTGELFF.

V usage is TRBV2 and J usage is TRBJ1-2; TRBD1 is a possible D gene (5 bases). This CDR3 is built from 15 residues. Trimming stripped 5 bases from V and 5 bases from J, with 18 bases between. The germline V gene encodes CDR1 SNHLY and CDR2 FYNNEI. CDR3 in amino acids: CASSIDRWGGYGYTF. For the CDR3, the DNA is TGTGCCAGCAGTATAGACCGTTGGGGCGGTTATGGCTACACCTTC.

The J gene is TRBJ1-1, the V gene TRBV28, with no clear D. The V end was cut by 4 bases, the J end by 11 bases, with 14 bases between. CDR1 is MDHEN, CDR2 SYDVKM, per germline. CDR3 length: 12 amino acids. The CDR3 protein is CASSSIRLVAFF. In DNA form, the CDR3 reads TGTGCCAGCAGTTCGATCAGGCTGGTGGCTTTCTTT.

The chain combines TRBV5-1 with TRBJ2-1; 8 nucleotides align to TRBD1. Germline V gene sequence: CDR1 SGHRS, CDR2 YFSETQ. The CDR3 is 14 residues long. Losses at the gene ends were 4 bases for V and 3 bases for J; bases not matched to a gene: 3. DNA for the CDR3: TGCGCCAGCAGCGCGGGACAGGACTACAATGAGCAGTTCTTC. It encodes CASSAGQDYNEQFF.

The CDR3 DNA sequence: TGTGCCTGGAGTGAGGGGGGGTTAGGACTGTTTTTT. Translated, it gives CAWSEGGLGLFF. The chain has TRBV30 and TRBJ1-4; maybe TRBD1 (6 bases). The CDR3 sequence is 12 residues long. Germline V gives CDR1 GTSNPN, CDR2 SVGIG (reference sequence). The ends were cut back, 1 base at V and 13 bases at J, with 13 bases in the middle.

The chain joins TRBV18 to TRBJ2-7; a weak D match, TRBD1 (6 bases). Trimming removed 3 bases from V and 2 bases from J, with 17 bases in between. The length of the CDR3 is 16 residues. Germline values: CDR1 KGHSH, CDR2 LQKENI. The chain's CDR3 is CASSPQTGRLAYEQYF. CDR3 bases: TGTGCCAGCTCACCGCAGACAGGCCGGTTGGCCTACGAGCAGTACTTC.

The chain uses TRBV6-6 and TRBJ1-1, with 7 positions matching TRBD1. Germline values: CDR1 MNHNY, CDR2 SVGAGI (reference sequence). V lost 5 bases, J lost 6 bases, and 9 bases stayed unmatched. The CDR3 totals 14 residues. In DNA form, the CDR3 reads TGTGCCAGCAGTGCGGACTACAGGGGCCCTGAAGCTTTCTTT. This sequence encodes CASSADYRGPEAFF.

The CDR3 spells CASSPGVSGLHTF. The DNA for the CDR3 is TGTGCCAGCAGCCCAGGGGTCTCGGGGCTTCACACCTTC. The chain employs TRBV5-4 and TRBJ1-2, with D possibly matching TRBD1 (6 bases). Germline CDR1 is SGHNT and CDR2 is YYREEE (reference sequence). The length of the CDR3 is 13 residues. Trimming shortened V by 4 bases and J by 12 bases, and 19 bases separated the two germline ends.